This T cell receptor (beta chain) derives from a study of cytomegalovirus exposure and HLA in healthy donors. Study-level findings and limits: The classifier reportedly diagnosed cytomegalovirus status with high specificity and sensitivity. Approximately 17,000 TCR beta sequences were associated with HLA alleles at 0.05 false discovery rate in a later analysis.

Note on this clone: Its target is not known.

PCR used 60 Vbeta primers and 13 Jbeta primers. Data came from immunoSEQ multiplex PCR; TCRdb stores just in-frame clones and leaves some out. The sample yields around 150,000 clones, around 78% seen once. This CDR3 has 16 amino acids. Deletions cut 0 bases from V and 0 bases from J, with 11 bases between. Germline CDR1 and CDR2: LNHNV and YYDKDF (reference sequence). The V call is TRBV15, the J call TRBJ1-1; no firm D call. Specimen: PBMCs. The TCR originated in a woman aged 40-49 years in good health and CMV-seronegative. CDR3 loop: CATSRESHSLNTEAFF. The CDR3 nucleotides read TGTGCCACCAGCAGAGAGTCCCACAGCCTGAACACTGAAGCTTTCTTT.